The clone carrying this T cell receptor (beta chain) has a single count. The J segment lost 4 bases and the V segment lost 7 bases, leaving 7 bases of the junction unmatched. The CDR3 totals 15 residues. Germline V gene sequence: CDR1 KGHDR, CDR2 SFDVKD. The data stem from a study of CD8 T cells in Susac syndrome. Random-hexamer reverse transcription was applied to about 0.5 to 1 ug RNA. TCRdb reprocessed the immunoSEQ multiplex PCR reads with MiXCR, giving one entry per CDR3 protein. The sample holds 160,000 or so distinct CDR3 sequences; around 94% are singletons and the top ten take around 0.093%. The clonotype originates from a human donor with multiple sclerosis. The sample consisted of CD4+ T cells from PBMCs. J is TRBJ1-5 and V is TRBV24-1; 9 bases agree with TRBD1. The CDR3 here is CATRSGQGANQPQHF. Here the CDR3 DNA reads TGTGCCACCAGATCGGGACAGGGCGCAAATCAGCCCCAGCATTTT.